What follows are 32 T cell receptor beta chains derived from one specimen sequenced in a study of T cell responses to AZD1222 COVID-19 vaccine. This table comes from immunoSEQ multiplex PCR, and its TCRdb copy is limited to in-frame clones, with some not included. The table shows approximately 150,000 clones, with 89% occurring only once. Material: peripheral blood, obtained on day 0 of AZD1222 vaccination. The receptors derive from an adult in good health.

The chain carries TRBV19 and TRBJ2-7; 13 bases match TRBD2. Germline V CDR1 and CDR2: LNHDA, SQIVND (reference sequence). V lost 6 bases, J lost 2 bases, and 13 bases stayed unmatched. This CDR3 spans 18 amino acids. The DNA of the CDR3 is TGTGCCAGTAGCTCTCTATACGCGACTAGCGGGGGGACCTACGAGCAGTACTTC. Its protein is CASSSLYATSGGTYEQYF.

This rearrangement joins TRBV5-1 to TRBJ1-1; 7 bases line up with TRBD1. V was pared by 3 bases and J by 7 bases, with 9 bases of the junction left unmatched. Per the germline V gene, CDR1 is SGHRS and CDR2 is YFSETQ. The CDR3 is 14 amino acids. CDR3 residues: CASSSPGQFNEAFF. In DNA, the CDR3 is TGCGCCAGCAGCTCCCCGGGACAGTTTAATGAAGCTTTCTTT.

V is TRBV19 and J is TRBJ1-5; TRBD1 agrees at 7 bases. Germline V gene data show CDR1 as LNHDA and CDR2 as SQIVND (reference sequence). This CDR3 region has 15 residues. V was pared by 3 bases and J by 4 bases, with 6 bases of the junction left unmatched. The CDR3 coding sequence is TGTGCCAGTAGTATGGGACAGCGACCGAATCAGCCCCAGCATTTT. It encodes CASSMGQRPNQPQHF.

This sequence joins TRBV9 and TRBJ2-2; D remains ambiguous. Germline V gives CDR1 SGDLS, CDR2 YYNGEE. This CDR3 region has 14 residues. Trimming pared 0 bases from V and 4 bases from J, leaving 7 bases between. This CDR3 is CASSVAGFTGELFF. The CDR3 nucleotides are TGTGCCAGCAGCGTAGCCGGGTTCACCGGGGAGCTGTTTTTT. The full variable domain, in which reference TRBV9 and TRBJ2-2 provide the parts outside the CDR3, is DSGVTQTPKHLITATGQRVTLRCSPRSGDLSVYWYQQSLDQGLQFLIQYYNGEERAKGNILERFSAQQFPDLHSELNLSSLELGDSALYFCASSVAGFTGELFFGEGSRLTVL.

The V gene is TRBV18, the J gene TRBJ1-1; no clear D. Trimming cost V 6 bases and J 3 bases, with 20 bases left between them. In germline, CDR1 is KGHSH, CDR2 LQKENI. The CDR3 is 16 residues long. The CDR3, as DNA: TGTGCCAGCTCTCCGTCCCGGGGAAGTAGGGACACTGAAGCTTTCTTT. It is translated as CASSPSRGSRDTEAFF.

This clone was counted only a few times. The chain's CDR3 is CASSAGGGTGSSPLHF. In DNA, the CDR3 is TGTGCCAGCAGTGCCGGAGGAGGGACAGGTTCTTCACCCCTCCACTTT. The genes are TRBV2 and TRBJ1-6, with TRBD1 identical over 8 bases. Trimming at V came to 4 bases and at J to 9 bases, leaving 11 bases not matched to a gene. The germline V gene has CDR1 SNHLY and CDR2 FYNNEI. This CDR3 is 16 amino acids long.

V and J are TRBV5-4 and TRBJ1-6, with D unresolved. Germline assignment: CDR1 SGHNT and CDR2 YYREEE (reference sequence). Trimming removed 0 bases from V and 15 bases from J, with 10 bases in between. The CDR3 has 12 residues. The CDR3 sequence: CASSLVGEHLHF. The CDR3 nucleotides read TGTGCCAGCAGCTTGGTAGGAGAACACCTCCACTTT.

For the CDR3, the DNA is TGTGCCAGCAGCACAGGGGGCAGTTCGGACACTGAAGCTTTCTTT. This translates into CASSTGGSSDTEAFF. The V and J genes are TRBV6-2 or TRBV6-3 and TRBJ1-1, with 9 bases fitting TRBD1. Germline assignment: CDR1 MNHEY and CDR2 SVGEGT. After removal of 6 bases from V and 3 bases from J, the junction contained 8 bases not matched to a gene. The CDR3 is 15 residues long.

This clone was detected a few times. This chain joins TRBV5-4 and TRBJ2-5; 7 nucleotides match TRBD2. V lost 5 bases and J lost 2; bases outside the gene matches: 9. The CDR3 consists of 15 residues. Looked up from germline, CDR1 is SGHNT and CDR2 is YYREEE (reference sequence). The CDR3 spells CASSREAAPQETQYF. The CDR3, as DNA: TGTGCCAGCAGTCGGGAGGCAGCTCCACAAGAGACCCAGTACTTC.

The chain joins TRBV7-9 to TRBJ2-7; D may be TRBD2 (6 bases). This CDR3 has 17 amino acids. The germline gives CDR1 SEHNR, CDR2 FQNEAQ (reference sequence). V gave up 1 base and J gave up 6 bases, with 22 bases separating them. The CDR3 bases are TGTGCCAGCAGCTTAGGGCCGGGCAGCGGAGGGCGGCTCGAGCAGTACTTC. It specifies CASSLGPGSGGRLEQYF.

This clone was seen more than once but under ten times. The rearrangement joins TRBV12-3 or TRBV12-4 to TRBJ1-1; D is unresolved. V gave up 7 bases and J gave up 8 bases, with 14 bases separating them. The CDR3 is 12 amino acids. CDR3 region: CASTFSTAEAFF. CDR3 DNA sequence: TGTGCCAGCACCTTTAGTACAGCCGAAGCTTTCTTT.

The chain employs TRBV4-2 and TRBJ2-3; TRBD2 agrees at 9 bases. The CDR3 runs 16 residues. J gave up 0 bases and V 1 base, and 2 bases lay outside the gene matches. Germline V CDR1 and CDR2: LGHNA, YNFKEQ. The CDR3 DNA follows: TGTGCCAGCAGCCAAGGTACTAGCGGGAGCACAGATACGCAGTATTTT. Amino acid sequence: CASSQGTSGSTDTQYF.

The CDR3 reads CASSLGDGSTNEKLFF. CDR3 nucleotides: TGTGCCAGCAGCTTAGGAGATGGGTCAACTAATGAAAAACTGTTTTTT. This rearrangement joins TRBV7-9 to TRBJ1-4; unclear D gene. Trimming cost V 1 base and J 0 bases, with 9 bases left between them. This CDR3 region has 16 residues. Per germline, CDR1 SEHNR and CDR2 FQNEAQ (reference sequence).

As concerns this clone: The junction does not match germline at one end; this may be a read error. CDR3 nucleotide sequence: TGCAGCGCTGAAACAGGGGGCGGCTATGGCTACACCTTC. Amino acid sequence: CSAETGGGYGYTF. This chain uses TRBV29-1 with TRBJ1-2, with 9 bases matching TRBD1. The CDR3 runs 13 residues. CDR1 SQVTM and CDR2 ANQGSEA come from the germline V gene.

The chain joins TRBV2 to TRBJ1-1, with D possibly being TRBD1 (6 bases). CDR1 SNHLY and CDR2 FYNNEI come from the germline V gene. The CDR3 covers 14 residues. The V end lost 6 bases, the J end lost 0 bases, and 11 bases lay between the germline ends. CDR3 in DNA: TGTGCCAGCAGGGGCGGACAGATGAACACTGAAGCTTTCTTT. It specifies CASRGGQMNTEAFF.

The chain recombines TRBV19 with TRBJ2-2; 15 nucleotides align to TRBD2. CDR3 length: 20 amino acids. In germline, CDR1 is LNHDA, CDR2 SQIVND (reference sequence). The ends lost 6 bases at V and 1 base at J; junction bases unmatched: 12. CDR3 in amino acids: CASRAHRGLAGGWNTGELFF. The CDR3 DNA is TGTGCCAGTAGGGCCCACAGGGGACTAGCGGGAGGATGGAACACCGGGGAGCTGTTTTTT.

The chain carries TRBV4-3 and TRBJ1-3; D is possibly TRBD1 (5 bases). The CDR3 totals 16 residues. Trimming pared 0 bases from V and 4 bases from J, leaving 13 bases between. The germline V gene encodes CDR1 LGHNA and CDR2 YSLEER. The CDR3 DNA reads as TGCGCCAGCAGCCAAGATGGACAAAAAGAGGGAAACACCATATATTTT. Residues: CASSQDGQKEGNTIYF.

This sequence joins TRBV6-5 and TRBJ2-4; 7 bases agree with TRBD2. Trimming removed 4 bases from V and 1 base from J; junction bases left unmatched: 4. The CDR3 length is 15 residues. CDR1 is MNHEY and CDR2 is SVGAGI in the germline V gene. The CDR3 DNA follows: TGTGCCAGCAGTTGGGGGGGGGTGGCCAAAAACATTCAGTACTTC. Translating it yields CASSWGGVAKNIQYF.

The chain carries TRBV19 and TRBJ2-2, with TRBD1 matching 11 bases. There are 19 residues in the CDR3. Germline loops: CDR1 LNHDA, CDR2 SQIVND (reference sequence). Trimming at V came to 0 bases and at J to 3 bases, leaving 9 bases not matched to a gene. CDR3 nucleotides: TGTGCCAGTAGTATAGATCTTGGACAGGGGGCGCCGGACACCGGGGAGCTGTTTTTT. Translating it yields CASSIDLGQGAPDTGELFF.

Only a few counts were recorded for this clone. The chain carries TRBV7-8 and TRBJ1-1, with D unclear. The length of the CDR3 is 14 residues. Germline-derived CDR1 and CDR2 are SGHVS and FQNEAQ. V lost 3 bases and J lost 1, with 9 bases in between. CDR3 in DNA: TGTGCCAGCAGCTTGCGGAACAGGAACACTGAAGCTTTCTTT. Protein product: CASSLRNRNTEAFF.

The chain is built from TRBV5-5 and TRBJ2-5; D may be TRBD1 or TRBD2 (6 bases each). Trimming pared 0 bases from V and 3 bases from J, leaving 15 bases between. The germline V gene has CDR1 SGHKS and CDR2 YYEKEE (reference sequence). This CDR3 region has 16 residues. This CDR3 is CASSLVPGASKETQYF. DNA for the CDR3: TGTGCCAGCAGCTTGGTCCCGGGGGCGAGTAAAGAGACCCAGTACTTC.

The genes are TRBV9 and TRBJ1-1; D remains ambiguous. Germline CDR1 and CDR2: SGDLS and YYNGEE. CDR3 length equals 15 residues. Trimming removed 0 bases at V and 2 bases at J, with 11 bases between. The CDR3 nucleotides read TGTGCCAGCAGCGTAGTCGAGGGCTCAAACACTGAAGCTTTCTTT. Translated: CASSVVEGSNTEAFF.

V and J are TRBV28 and TRBJ1-5, with D uncertain. CDR1 and CDR2 from the germline V gene are MDHEN and SYDVKM. CDR3 length equals 15 residues. Trimming left V 3 bases short and J 3 bases short, with 12 bases between. This CDR3 is CASSFSGSYNQPQHF. The CDR3 DNA sequence: TGTGCCAGCAGTTTTTCGGGGAGCTACAATCAGCCCCAGCATTTT.

The rearrangement links TRBV4-2 to TRBJ2-1; no reliable D call. CDR1 LGHNA and CDR2 YNFKEQ come from the germline V gene. The V and J ends lost 1 base and 7 bases respectively, with 14 bases between them. The CDR3 has 15 residues. The CDR3 nucleotides read TGTGCCAGCAGCCAAGGGAAGTCTAGAATAAATGAGCAGTTCTTC. It encodes CASSQGKSRINEQFF.

The chain combines TRBV5-4 with TRBJ1-5, with no clear D. In germline, CDR1 is SGHNT, CDR2 YYREEE (reference sequence). The CDR3 sequence is 13 residues long. V gave up 0 bases and J gave up 4 bases, with 5 bases separating them. The DNA for the CDR3 is TGTGCCAGCAGCTTGGCGGGTAATCAGCCCCAGCATTTT. As protein: CASSLAGNQPQHF.

This clone came up once. CDR3 region: CASSLDINEKLFF. DNA for the CDR3: TGCGCCAGCAGCTTGGACATTAATGAAAAACTGTTTTTT. The genes are TRBV5-1 and TRBJ1-4; D not resolved. V gave up 0 bases and J gave up 4 bases, with 4 bases separating them. Per germline, CDR1 SGHRS and CDR2 YFSETQ. The CDR3 is made up of 13 amino acids. Drawing the rest from reference TRBV5-1 and TRBJ1-4, the complete variable domain is KAGVTQTPRYLIKTRGQQVTLSCSPISGHRSVSWYQQTPGQGLQFLFEYFSETQRNKGNFPGRFSGRQFSNSRSEMNVSTLELGDSALYLCASSLDINEKLFFGSGTQLSVL.

This clone was picked up one time. The gene calls are TRBV28 and TRBJ2-6; D is ambiguous. The CDR3 contains 15 residues. Per germline, CDR1 MDHEN and CDR2 SYDVKM. V gave up 0 bases and J gave up 0 bases, with 3 bases separating them. In DNA form, the CDR3 reads TGTGCCAGCAGTTTATGGGGCTCTGGGGCCAACGTCCTGACTTTC. Amino acid sequence: CASSLWGSGANVLTF. Drawing the rest from reference TRBV28 and TRBJ2-6, the complete variable domain is DVKVTQSSRYLVKRTGEKVFLECVQDMDHENMFWYRQDPGLGLRLIYFSYDVKMKEKGDIPEGYSVSREKKERFSLILESASTNQTSMYLCASSLWGSGANVLTFGAGSRLTVL.

This clone was recorded only once. At one end, the junction sequence differs from germline, possibly due to a read error. The chain recombines TRBV7-2 with TRBJ2-1; TRBD2 is a possible D gene (7 bases). The CDR3 runs 14 residues. Germline-derived CDR1 and CDR2 are SGHTA and FQGNSA. The CDR3 sequence is CASTLGGGNNEQFF. For the CDR3, the DNA is TGTGCCAGCACCTTAGGGGGGGGAAACAATGAGCAGTTCTTC.

The rearrangement uses TRBV5-4 and TRBJ2-3, with TRBD1 as a possible D gene (6 bases). Between the trimmed V and J ends, which lost 1 base and 0 bases, there was a span of 15 bases. The CDR3 totals 17 residues. CDR1 and CDR2 from the germline V gene are SGHNT and YYREEE (reference sequence). The CDR3 DNA reads as TGTGCCAGCAGCTTGAAGACAGGCCGGACTAGCACAGATACGCAGTATTTT. Amino acids: CASSLKTGRTSTDTQYF.

The chain combines TRBV29-1 with TRBJ1-4; no clear D. Trimming stripped 5 bases from V and 0 bases from J, with 10 bases between. Looked up from germline, CDR1 is SQVTM and CDR2 is ANQGSEA. This CDR3 spans 14 amino acids. CDR3: CSVRPATTNEKLFF. The DNA for the CDR3 is TGCAGCGTTAGGCCCGCCACAACTAATGAAAAACTGTTTTTT.

The chain recombines TRBV5-1 with TRBJ2-1; 9 bases are shared with TRBD1. The V and J ends lost 2 bases and 6 bases, in that order; junction bases with no gene match: 9. This CDR3 region has 16 residues. Per germline, CDR1 SGHRS and CDR2 YFSETQ. The CDR3 DNA reads TGCGCCAGCAGCTTTTTCGGTGGACAGGGGAGCAATGAGCAGTTCTTC. Translated: CASSFFGGQGSNEQFF. Looking up the rest from reference TRBV5-1 and TRBJ2-1 gives the full variable domain: KAGVTQTPRYLIKTRGQQVTLSCSPISGHRSVSWYQQTPGQGLQFLFEYFSETQRNKGNFPGRFSGRQFSNSRSEMNVSTLELGDSALYLCASSFFGGQGSNEQFFGPGTRLTVL.

J is TRBJ1-5 and V is TRBV27; D gene uncertain. Trimming left V 4 bases short and J 0 bases short, with 4 bases between. There are 13 residues in the CDR3. Germline V lookup: CDR1 MNHEY, CDR2 SMNVEV (reference sequence). CDR3 region: CASSYYSNQPQHF. The DNA of the CDR3 is TGTGCCAGCAGTTACTATAGCAATCAGCCCCAGCATTTT.